Listed here are 29 T cell receptor beta chains from one sample, sequenced in a study of early T cells in non-severe SARS-CoV-2 infection. From the 5' RACE reads, TCRdb called clonotypes with MiXCR, one entry per CDR3 protein. The data show fewer than 85,000 distinct CDR3 sequences, around 13% seen once. Sequencing used whole blood, obtained at baseline. The receptors were sampled from an adult who was a healthcare worker with PCR-confirmed SARS-CoV-2 infection or an uninfected control (not recorded which).

Here the CDR3 reads CASSQRQGATGELFF. The DNA of the CDR3 is TGTGCCAGCAGCCAAAGACAGGGGGCCACCGGGGAGCTGTTTTTT. V is TRBV7-3 and J is TRBJ2-2; 10 bases fit TRBD1. In germline, CDR1 is SGHTA, CDR2 FQGTGA. Trimming at V came to 5 bases and at J to 4 bases, leaving 4 bases not matched to a gene. The CDR3 runs to 15 residues.

This clonotype was seen only a few times. J is TRBJ2-2 and V is TRBV5-6, with D perhaps matching TRBD1 or TRBD2 (6 bases each). In germline, CDR1 is SGHDT, CDR2 YYEEEE. The V gene lost 0 bases and the J gene lost 4 bases, with 13 bases spanning the gap. This CDR3 contains 16 residues. The CDR3 loop reads CASSLELGGLTGELFF. The CDR3 bases are TGTGCCAGCAGCTTGGAACTGGGGGGCCTCACCGGGGAGCTGTTTTTT.

The rearrangement joins TRBV12-3 or TRBV12-4 to TRBJ2-7; the match to TRBD1 covers 9 bases. With the DNA end fitting TRBJ2-1 better, the J assignment may be wrong. This CDR3 spans 15 amino acids. CDR3 region: CASRRTGGIRLEQFF. The DNA of the CDR3 is TGTGCCAGCAGGCGAACAGGGGGCATTCGTCTCGAGCAGTTCTTC.

This clonotype has more than one count but fewer than ten. V usage is TRBV3-1 and J usage is TRBJ2-2, with 9 bases lining up with TRBD1. CDR3 length: 14 amino acids. Germline trimming cut 8 bases from V and 5 bases from J; bases unmatched to any gene: 6. In germline, CDR1 is LGHDT, CDR2 YNNKEL (reference sequence). The CDR3 nucleotides are TGTGCCAGCTCCAGGACAGGGGAAACCGGGGAGCTGTTTTTT. Amino acid sequence: CASSRTGETGELFF.

CDR3 protein: CASSLRMGYEQYF. DNA of the CDR3: TGTGCCAGCAGCCTAAGAATGGGTTACGAGCAGTACTTC. V gene TRBV6-6 combines with J gene TRBJ2-7; D is undetermined. CDR1 is MNHNY and CDR2 is SVGAGI in the germline V gene (reference sequence). Trimming stripped 6 bases from V and 4 bases from J, with 13 bases between. This CDR3 spans 13 amino acids.

Only a few counts were recorded for this clonotype. The chain links TRBV5-6 to TRBJ2-2; D is perhaps TRBD1 or TRBD2 (5 bases each). Trimming stripped 2 bases from V and 2 bases from J, with 13 bases between. The germline gives CDR1 SGHDT, CDR2 YYEEEE. CDR3 length: 16 amino acids. Written as DNA, the CDR3 is TGTGCCAGCAGCTTTTCCGGGGCTTCAAACACCGGGGAGCTGTTTTTT. It specifies CASSFSGASNTGELFF.

V usage is TRBV27 and J usage is TRBJ2-5; D call uncertain. Looked up from germline, CDR1 is MNHEY and CDR2 is SMNVEV (reference sequence). This CDR3 comprises 14 residues. V was clipped by 0 bases and J by 2 bases, with 7 bases between them. CDR3 region: CASSLSAGQETQYF. The CDR3 coding sequence is TGTGCCAGCAGTTTATCAGCCGGTCAAGAGACCCAGTACTTC.

The V call is TRBV3-1, the J call TRBJ2-7; 11 bases match TRBD2. CDR1 is LGHDT, CDR2 YNNKEL, per germline (reference sequence). V gave up 4 bases and J gave up 6 bases; unmatched junction bases: 11. This CDR3 has 16 residues. The CDR3 nucleotides are TGTGCCAGCAGCCCAACCCAACTAGCGGGAGCATCCGAGCAGTACTTC. Amino acid sequence: CASSPTQLAGASEQYF.

This clonotype was observed many times. The rearrangement joins TRBV28 to TRBJ2-1; 9 bases fit TRBD2. J was trimmed by 5 bases and V by 7 bases; bases with no gene match: 9. CDR1 and CDR2 from the germline V gene are MDHEN and SYDVKM. This CDR3 has 15 residues. Here the CDR3 DNA reads TGTGCCAGCAAGAGGAGGACTAGCGCCAACAATGAGCAGTTCTTC. Its protein is CASKRRTSANNEQFF.

A few counts support this clonotype. The rearrangement links TRBV28 to TRBJ1-1; D is unclear. The length of the CDR3 is 13 residues. The germline V gene has CDR1 MDHEN and CDR2 SYDVKM. Deletions cut 3 bases from V and 3 bases from J, with 8 bases between. The CDR3 reads CASSFPADTEAFF. Written as DNA, the CDR3 is TGTGCCAGCAGTTTTCCGGCGGACACTGAAGCTTTCTTT.

This clonotype showed up just once. This sequence joins TRBV9 and TRBJ1-1; D is undetermined. The CDR3 covers 13 residues. The germline V gene encodes CDR1 SGDLS and CDR2 YYNGEE. The V gene lost 3 bases and the J gene lost 4 bases, with 10 bases spanning the gap. The CDR3 reads CASSGSEGTEAFF. In DNA form, the CDR3 reads TGTGCCAGCAGCGGAAGTGAGGGCACTGAAGCTTTCTTT.

This clonotype appeared a few times. The rearrangement links TRBV28 to TRBJ1-6, with TRBD1 as a possible D gene (5 bases). Germline CDR1 and CDR2: MDHEN and SYDVKM. V lost 5 bases, J lost 7 bases, and 15 bases lay in between. The length of the CDR3 is 15 residues. CDR3 amino acids: CASSPFEGRNSPLHF. In DNA, the CDR3 is TGTGCCAGCAGTCCCTTCGAGGGGCGGAATTCACCCCTCCACTTT.

The J gene is TRBJ2-1, the V gene TRBV29-1; 11 positions match TRBD2. V gave up 0 bases and J gave up 4 bases; unmatched junction bases: 5. The CDR3 consists of 16 residues. Looked up from germline, CDR1 is SQVTM and CDR2 is ANQGSEA. CDR3: CSVEDRGLAAYNEQFF. CDR3 DNA: TGCAGCGTTGAAGATAGGGGACTAGCGGCTTACAATGAGCAGTTCTTC.

The genes are TRBV7-2 and TRBJ2-3; D possibly corresponds to TRBD2 (5 bases). Trimming stripped 5 bases from V and 2 bases from J, with 8 bases between. This CDR3 has 13 residues. Germline V gene lookup returns CDR1 SGHTA and CDR2 FQGNSA. CDR3 sequence: CASSPGYTDTQYF. Here the CDR3 DNA reads TGTGCCAGCAGCCCGGGGTACACAGATACGCAGTATTTT.

This clonotype has only a few counts. The rearrangement links TRBV9 to TRBJ2-1; D call uncertain. Per the germline V gene, CDR1 is SGDLS and CDR2 is YYNGEE. CDR3 length: 17 residues. Trimming cost V 0 bases and J 2 bases, with 15 bases left between them. The chain's CDR3 is CASSVALGFSAYNEQFF. The DNA of the CDR3 is TGTGCCAGCAGCGTAGCTCTGGGGTTCTCCGCCTACAATGAGCAGTTCTTC.

The rearrangement links TRBV20-1 to TRBJ2-6; the D is unclear. The germline CDR1 and CDR2 sequences are DFQATT and SNEGSKA (reference sequence). This CDR3 is 13 amino acids long. Trimming cost V 6 bases and J 4 bases, with 10 bases left between them. CDR3 coding DNA: TGCAGTGCCCCTCTTAACGGGGCCAACGTCCTGACTTTC. Translating gives CSAPLNGANVLTF.

There are a few counts of this clonotype. The chain joins TRBV30 to TRBJ1-1; D not certain. The CDR3 loop spans 12 amino acids. Germline V lookup: CDR1 GTSNPN, CDR2 SVGIG (reference sequence). Trimming removed 3 bases from V and 2 bases from J, with 7 bases in between. CDR3 nucleotides: TGTGCCTGGAGCCCACCCAACACTGAAGCTTTCTTT. Protein sequence: CAWSPPNTEAFF.

The chain recombines TRBV7-3 with TRBJ1-1, with no clear D. This CDR3 comprises 13 residues. V lost 2 bases, J lost 1 base, and 5 bases lay in between. Germline lookup yields CDR1 SGHTA and CDR2 FQGTGA. The DNA of the CDR3 is TGTGCCAGCAGCTTATCGGAGAACACTGAAGCTTTCTTT. This gives the protein CASSLSENTEAFF.

This clonotype was seen a few times. The chain links TRBV7-9 to TRBJ2-2; 9 bases map to TRBD2. This CDR3 is 14 amino acids long. CDR1 SEHNR and CDR2 FQNEAQ come from the germline V gene (reference sequence). J was trimmed by 6 bases and V by 1 base; bases with no gene match: 0. CDR3 amino acids: CASSLGLAAGELFF. Here the CDR3 DNA reads TGTGCCAGCAGCTTAGGACTAGCGGCCGGGGAGCTGTTTTTT.

This clonotype has more than one count but fewer than ten. V usage is TRBV10-3 and J usage is TRBJ2-3, with 9 bases lining up with TRBD2. With 4 bases clipped from V and 6 bases from J, the junction kept 2 bases outside the gene matches. The CDR3 consists of 13 residues. Germline CDR1 reads ENHRY; CDR2 reads SYGVKD. CDR3 sequence (DNA): TGTGCCATCAGTGTTAGCGGGAGCGATACGCAGTATTTT. Its protein is CAISVSGSDTQYF.

This chain connects TRBV28 to TRBJ2-7; unclear D gene. Per germline, CDR1 MDHEN and CDR2 SYDVKM. This CDR3 comprises 13 residues. Trimming removed 4 bases at V and 6 bases at J, with 13 bases between. CDR3 sequence: CASSSPRPREQYF. CDR3 in DNA: TGTGCCAGCAGTTCCCCTAGGCCCCGCGAGCAGTACTTC.

This clonotype has more than one count but fewer than ten. The V call is TRBV30, the J call TRBJ2-1; D call uncertain. The CDR3 extends over 11 amino acids. CDR1 and CDR2 (germline): GTSNPN, SVGIG (reference sequence). With 5 bases removed from V and 10 bases from J, the gap between germline ends came to 12 bases. CDR3 nucleotide sequence: TGTGCCTGGGGCATCCGATTGGAGCAGTTCTTC. Translating gives CAWGIRLEQFF.

The chain couples TRBV24-1 to TRBJ2-7; 7 bases align to TRBD1. CDR1 and CDR2 (germline): KGHDR, SFDVKD. This CDR3 spans 14 amino acids. Unmatched junction bases numbered 3, after V lost 3 bases and J lost 2 bases. The CDR3 nucleotides read TGTGCCACCAGTGATGCCGGGACAGCCTACGAGCAGTACTTC. Amino acids: CATSDAGTAYEQYF.

The chain is built from TRBV30 and TRBJ2-4; D is ambiguous. V was pared by 0 bases and J by 6 bases, with 9 bases between. The CDR3 contains 13 residues. CDR1 and CDR2 from the germline V gene are GTSNPN and SVGIG (reference sequence). As DNA, the CDR3 is TGTGCCTGGAGTGTAGCGTTAGGAAACATTCAGTACTTC. It encodes CAWSVALGNIQYF.

The gene calls are TRBV7-9 and TRBJ1-3; D is uncertain. This CDR3 contains 14 residues. Per the germline V gene, CDR1 is SEHNR and CDR2 is FQNEAQ (reference sequence). Trimming cost V 5 bases and J 3 bases, with 11 bases left between them. The CDR3 spells CASSIGGFGNTIYF. In DNA form, the CDR3 reads TGTGCCAGCAGCATCGGAGGCTTTGGAAACACCATATATTTT.

This clonotype showed up many times. In DNA, the CDR3 is TGTGCCAGCAGTGAAGATGGAGGACTAGCGGGGGTCACCGGGGAGCTGTTTTTT. It specifies CASSEDGGLAGVTGELFF. V gene TRBV6-1 combines with J gene TRBJ2-2, with 13 bases matching TRBD2. The length of the CDR3 is 18 residues. Germline V gene sequence: CDR1 MNHNS, CDR2 SASEGT. The trim removed 1 base at V and 4 bases at J, leaving 6 bases unmatched.

The chain couples TRBV7-2 to TRBJ1-4; no clear D. V lost 5 bases, J lost 7 bases, and 14 bases lay in between. The CDR3 sequence is 14 residues long. Germline CDR1 reads SGHTA; CDR2 reads FQGNSA. The CDR3 region has the DNA TGTGCCAGCAGCCCGGGTCTCACGGGTGAAAAACTGTTTTTT. It specifies CASSPGLTGEKLFF.

This clonotype was seen only a few times. The rearrangement uses TRBV7-3 and TRBJ2-7, with D possibly TRBD2 on 5 matching bases. The CDR3 consists of 13 residues. Trimming removed 1 base from V and 6 bases from J, with 10 bases in between. CDR1 is SGHTA and CDR2 is FQGTGA in the germline V gene. Here the CDR3 DNA reads TGTGCCAGCAGCTTAAGTCTAGCAACCGAGCAGTACTTC. Amino acids: CASSLSLATEQYF.

This clonotype was seen a few times. The chain joins TRBV7-3 to TRBJ2-1, with D perhaps matching TRBD1 or TRBD2 (7 bases each). Trimming took 5 bases from V and 4 from J, leaving 15 bases between them. Germline CDR1 reads SGHTA; CDR2 reads FQGTGA. This CDR3 contains 15 residues. The CDR3: CASSPQGGTYNEQFF. The CDR3 DNA reads as TGTGCCAGCAGCCCGCAGGGGGGGACTTACAATGAGCAGTTCTTC.